This TCR beta chain comes out of a study of blood T cell repertoires in COVID-19. There are a few counts of this clone. TCRdb's table, derived via immunoSEQ multiplex PCR, lists solely in-frame clones and lacks some. The sample contains 120,000 to 150,000 clones, 80% to 90% of which appear only once. Germline-derived CDR1 and CDR2 are LNHDA and SQIVND (reference sequence). V was shortened by 4 bases and J by 4 bases, with 8 bases between the two germline ends. The length of the CDR3 is 12 residues. The chain recombines TRBV19 with TRBJ2-7, with D maybe TRBD1 (6 bases). The sequenced sample consisted of peripheral blood. The clonotype originates from a human donor in a cohort sampled during active COVID-19. DNA for the CDR3: TGTGCCAGTAGTAAACAGGGTTACGAGCAGTACTTC. The encoded protein is CASSKQGYEQYF.